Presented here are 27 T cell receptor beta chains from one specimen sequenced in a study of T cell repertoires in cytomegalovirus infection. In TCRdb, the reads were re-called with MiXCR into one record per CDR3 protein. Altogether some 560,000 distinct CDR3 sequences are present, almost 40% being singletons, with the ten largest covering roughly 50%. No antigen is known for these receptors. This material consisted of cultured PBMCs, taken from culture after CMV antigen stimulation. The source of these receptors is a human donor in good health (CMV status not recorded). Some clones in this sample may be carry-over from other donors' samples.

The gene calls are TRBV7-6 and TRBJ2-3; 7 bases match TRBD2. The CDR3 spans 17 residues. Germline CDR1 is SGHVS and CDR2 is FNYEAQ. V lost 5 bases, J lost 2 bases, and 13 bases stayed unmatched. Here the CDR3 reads CASSLGGREGITDTQYF. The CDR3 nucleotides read TGTGCCAGCAGCCTAGGCGGCAGGGAGGGAATCACAGATACGCAGTATTTT. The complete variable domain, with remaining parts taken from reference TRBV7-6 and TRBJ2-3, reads GAGVSQSPRYKVTKRGQDVALRCDPISGHVSLYWYRQALGQGPEFLTYFNYEAQQDKSGLPNDRFSAERPEGSISTLTIQRTEQRDSAMYRCASSLGGREGITDTQYFGPGTRLTVL.

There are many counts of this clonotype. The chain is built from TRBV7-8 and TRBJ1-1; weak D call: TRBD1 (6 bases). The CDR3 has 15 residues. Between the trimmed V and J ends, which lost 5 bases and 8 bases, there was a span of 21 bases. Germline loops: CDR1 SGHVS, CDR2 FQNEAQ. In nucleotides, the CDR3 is TGTGCCAGCAGCAAGATACGGACAGCCTCTCAAGAAGCTTTCTTT. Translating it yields CASSKIRTASQEAFF. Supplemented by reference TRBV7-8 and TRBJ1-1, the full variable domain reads GAGVSQSPRYKVAKRGQDVALRCDPISGHVSLFWYQQALGQGPEFLTYFQNEAQLDKSGLPSDRFFAERPEGSVSTLKIQRTQQEDSAVYLCASSKIRTASQEAFFGQGTRLTVV.

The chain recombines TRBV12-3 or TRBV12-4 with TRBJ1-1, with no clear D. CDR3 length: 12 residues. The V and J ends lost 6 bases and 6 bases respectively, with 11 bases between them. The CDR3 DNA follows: TGTGCCAGCAGACAAACATGGGCTGAAGCTTTCTTT. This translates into CASRQTWAEAFF.

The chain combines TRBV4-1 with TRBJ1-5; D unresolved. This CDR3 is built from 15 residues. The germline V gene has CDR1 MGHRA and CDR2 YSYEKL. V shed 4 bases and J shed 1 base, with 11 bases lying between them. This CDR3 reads CASSPSHLSNQPQHF. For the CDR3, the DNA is TGCGCCAGCAGCCCTAGCCACCTAAGCAATCAGCCCCAGCATTTT.

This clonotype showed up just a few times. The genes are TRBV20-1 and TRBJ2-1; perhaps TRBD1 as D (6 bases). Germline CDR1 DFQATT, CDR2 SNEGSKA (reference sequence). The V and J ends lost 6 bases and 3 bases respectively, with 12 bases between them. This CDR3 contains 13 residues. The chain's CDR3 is CSAEGELYNEQFF. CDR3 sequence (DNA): TGCAGTGCCGAGGGGGAGCTCTACAATGAGCAGTTCTTC.

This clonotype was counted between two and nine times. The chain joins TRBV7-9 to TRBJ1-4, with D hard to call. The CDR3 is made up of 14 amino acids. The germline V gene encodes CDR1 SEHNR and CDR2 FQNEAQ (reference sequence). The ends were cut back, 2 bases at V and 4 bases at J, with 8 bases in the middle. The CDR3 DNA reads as TGTGCCAGCAGCTTATCCGCAGTTAATGAAAAACTGTTTTTT. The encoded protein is CASSLSAVNEKLFF.

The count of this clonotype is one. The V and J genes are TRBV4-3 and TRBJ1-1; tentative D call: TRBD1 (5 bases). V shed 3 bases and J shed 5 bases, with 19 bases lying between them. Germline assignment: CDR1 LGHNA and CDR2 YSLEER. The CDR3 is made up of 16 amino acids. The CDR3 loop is CASSHKSWGGETEAFF. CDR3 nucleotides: TGCGCCAGCAGCCATAAGTCTTGGGGGGGAGAGACTGAAGCTTTCTTT.

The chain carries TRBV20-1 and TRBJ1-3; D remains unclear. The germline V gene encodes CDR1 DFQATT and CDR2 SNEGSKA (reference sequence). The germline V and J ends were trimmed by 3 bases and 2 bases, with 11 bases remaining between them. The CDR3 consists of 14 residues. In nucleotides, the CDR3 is TGCAGTGCTAGCCTGGGGTTCCCTGGAAACACCATATATTTT. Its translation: CSASLGFPGNTIYF.

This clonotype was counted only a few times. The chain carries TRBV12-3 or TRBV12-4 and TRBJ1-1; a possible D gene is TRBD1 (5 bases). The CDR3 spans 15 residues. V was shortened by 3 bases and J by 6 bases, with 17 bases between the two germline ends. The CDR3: CASSFFEGKRAEAFF. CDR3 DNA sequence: TGTGCCAGCAGTTTTTTCGAGGGGAAGAGGGCTGAAGCTTTCTTT.

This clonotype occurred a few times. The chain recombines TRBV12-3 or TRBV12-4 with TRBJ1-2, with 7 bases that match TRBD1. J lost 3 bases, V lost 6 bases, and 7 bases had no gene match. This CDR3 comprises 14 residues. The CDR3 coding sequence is TGTGCCAGCAGACAACTACAGGGGTACTATGGCTACACCTTC. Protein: CASRQLQGYYGYTF.

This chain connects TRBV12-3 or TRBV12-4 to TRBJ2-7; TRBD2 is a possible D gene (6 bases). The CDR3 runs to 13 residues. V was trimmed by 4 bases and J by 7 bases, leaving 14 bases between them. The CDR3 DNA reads TGTGCCAGCAGTTCCCCCGGAGGGAGAGAGCAGTACTTC. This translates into CASSSPGGREQYF.

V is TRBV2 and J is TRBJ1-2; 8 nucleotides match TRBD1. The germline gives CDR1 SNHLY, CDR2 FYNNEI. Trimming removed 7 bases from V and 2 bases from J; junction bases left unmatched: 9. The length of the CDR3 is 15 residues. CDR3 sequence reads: CASKDRTGSNYGYTF. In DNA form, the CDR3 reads TGTGCCAGCAAGGATAGGACAGGGTCGAACTATGGCTACACCTTC. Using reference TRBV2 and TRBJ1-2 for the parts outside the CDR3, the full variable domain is EPEVTQTPSHQVTQMGQEVILRCVPISNHLYFYWYRQILGQKVEFLVSFYNNEISEKSEIFDDQFSVERPDGSNFTLKIRSTKLEDSAMYFCASKDRTGSNYGYTFGSGTRLTVV.

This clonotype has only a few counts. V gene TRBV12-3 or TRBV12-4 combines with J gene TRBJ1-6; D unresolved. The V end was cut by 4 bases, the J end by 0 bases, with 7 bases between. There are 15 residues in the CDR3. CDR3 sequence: CASSSDTSYNSPLHF. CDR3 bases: TGTGCCAGCAGTTCTGACACCTCCTATAATTCACCCCTCCACTTT.

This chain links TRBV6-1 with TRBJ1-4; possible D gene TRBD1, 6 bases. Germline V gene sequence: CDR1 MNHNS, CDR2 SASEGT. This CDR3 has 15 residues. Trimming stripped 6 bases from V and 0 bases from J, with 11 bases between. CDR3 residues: CASSRTDPTNEKLFF. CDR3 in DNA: TGTGCCAGCAGCCGGACAGACCCAACTAATGAAAAACTGTTTTTT.

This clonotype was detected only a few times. The CDR3 bases are TGTGCCAGCAGCTTAATAGAGGTCGATTTCCACGAGCAGTACTTC. Translation: CASSLIEVDFHEQYF. The rearrangement uses TRBV7-8 and TRBJ2-7; D remains unclear. This CDR3 has 15 amino acids. The V end lost 2 bases, the J end lost 5 bases, and 16 bases lay between the germline ends. Germline loops: CDR1 SGHVS, CDR2 FQNEAQ.

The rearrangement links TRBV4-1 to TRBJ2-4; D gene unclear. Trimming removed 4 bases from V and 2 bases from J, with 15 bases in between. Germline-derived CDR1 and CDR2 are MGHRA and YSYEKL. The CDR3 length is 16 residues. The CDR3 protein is CASSPGPRATKNIQYF. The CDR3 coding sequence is TGCGCCAGCAGCCCAGGACCAAGGGCAACCAAAAACATTCAGTACTTC.

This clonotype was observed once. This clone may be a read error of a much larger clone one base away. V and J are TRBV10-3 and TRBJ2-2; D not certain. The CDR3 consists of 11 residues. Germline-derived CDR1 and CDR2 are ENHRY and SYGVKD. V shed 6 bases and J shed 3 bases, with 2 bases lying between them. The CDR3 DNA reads TGTGCCATCAGGGACACCGGGGAGCTGTTTTTT. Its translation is CAIRDTGELFF.

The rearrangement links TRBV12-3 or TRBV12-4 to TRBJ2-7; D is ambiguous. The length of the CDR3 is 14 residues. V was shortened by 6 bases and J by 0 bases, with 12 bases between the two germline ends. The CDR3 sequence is CASRTSLVSYEQYF. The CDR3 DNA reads TGTGCCAGCAGGACCTCTCTGGTCTCCTACGAGCAGTACTTC.

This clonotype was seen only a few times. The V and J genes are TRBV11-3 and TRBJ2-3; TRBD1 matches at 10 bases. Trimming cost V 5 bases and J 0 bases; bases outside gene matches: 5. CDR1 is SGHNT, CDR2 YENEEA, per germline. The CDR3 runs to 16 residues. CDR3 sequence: CASSPGTGVSTDTQYF. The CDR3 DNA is TGTGCCAGCAGCCCAGGGACAGGGGTGAGCACAGATACGCAGTATTTT.

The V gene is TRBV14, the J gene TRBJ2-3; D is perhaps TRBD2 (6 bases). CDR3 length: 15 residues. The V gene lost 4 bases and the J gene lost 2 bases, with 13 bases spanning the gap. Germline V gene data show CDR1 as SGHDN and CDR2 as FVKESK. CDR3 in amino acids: CASSPLGGNTDTQYF. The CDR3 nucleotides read TGTGCCAGCAGCCCACTTGGCGGGAACACAGATACGCAGTATTTT.

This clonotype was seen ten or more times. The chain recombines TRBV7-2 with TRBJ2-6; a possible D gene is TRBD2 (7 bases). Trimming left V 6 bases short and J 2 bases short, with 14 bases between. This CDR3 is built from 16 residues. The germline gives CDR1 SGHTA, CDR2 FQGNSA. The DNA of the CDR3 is TGTGCCAGCAGTCCTGGCGGGGGCGCTGGGGCCAACGTCCTGACTTTC. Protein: CASSPGGGAGANVLTF.

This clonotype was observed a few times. CDR3 protein: CASSLYGLGETQYF. For the CDR3, the DNA is TGTGCCAGCAGCTTATACGGCCTTGGGGAGACCCAGTACTTC. The chain carries TRBV13 and TRBJ2-5, with D hard to call. Germline CDR1 reads PRHDT; CDR2 reads FYEKMQ (reference sequence). The V gene lost 2 bases and the J gene lost 5 bases, with 12 bases spanning the gap. The CDR3 has 14 amino acids.

The CDR3 loop is CASSLVGGPSYEQYF. CDR3 DNA: TGTGCCAGCAGCCTTGTAGGGGGGCCATCCTACGAGCAGTACTTC. J is TRBJ2-7 and V is TRBV7-6; D tentatively reads TRBD1 or TRBD2 (6 bases each). The CDR3 is made up of 15 amino acids. The germline V and J ends were trimmed by 5 bases and 1 base, with 15 bases remaining between them. CDR1 and CDR2 from the germline V gene are SGHVS and FNYEAQ.

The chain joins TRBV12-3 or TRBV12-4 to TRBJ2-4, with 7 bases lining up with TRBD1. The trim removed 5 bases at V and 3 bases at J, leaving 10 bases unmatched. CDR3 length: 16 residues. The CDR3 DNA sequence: TGTGCCAGCAGTCCGGGGACAGAGAGGGGCAAAAACATTCAGTACTTC. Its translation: CASSPGTERGKNIQYF.

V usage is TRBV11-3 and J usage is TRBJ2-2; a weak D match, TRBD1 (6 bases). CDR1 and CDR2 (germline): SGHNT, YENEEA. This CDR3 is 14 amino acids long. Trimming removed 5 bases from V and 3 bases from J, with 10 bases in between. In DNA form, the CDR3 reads TGTGCCAGCAGCCAATACAGGGACACCGGGGAGCTGTTTTTT. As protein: CASSQYRDTGELFF.

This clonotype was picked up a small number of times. The chain's CDR3 is CATGRGGSDIQYF. The CDR3 DNA reads TGTGCCACCGGGCGCGGGGGGAGTGACATTCAGTACTTC. The J gene is TRBJ2-4, the V gene TRBV19, with 8 bases aligning to TRBD2. This CDR3 contains 13 residues. With 10 bases clipped from V and 8 bases from J, the junction kept 10 bases outside the gene matches. The germline V gene encodes CDR1 LNHDA and CDR2 SQIVND (reference sequence).

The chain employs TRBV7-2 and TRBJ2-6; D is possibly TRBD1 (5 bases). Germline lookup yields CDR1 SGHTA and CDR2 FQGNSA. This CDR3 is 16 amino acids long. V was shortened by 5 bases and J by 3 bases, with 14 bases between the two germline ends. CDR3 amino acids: CASSPQGSLGANVLTF. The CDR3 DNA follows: TGTGCCAGCAGCCCGCAGGGCTCTCTTGGGGCCAACGTCCTGACTTTC.